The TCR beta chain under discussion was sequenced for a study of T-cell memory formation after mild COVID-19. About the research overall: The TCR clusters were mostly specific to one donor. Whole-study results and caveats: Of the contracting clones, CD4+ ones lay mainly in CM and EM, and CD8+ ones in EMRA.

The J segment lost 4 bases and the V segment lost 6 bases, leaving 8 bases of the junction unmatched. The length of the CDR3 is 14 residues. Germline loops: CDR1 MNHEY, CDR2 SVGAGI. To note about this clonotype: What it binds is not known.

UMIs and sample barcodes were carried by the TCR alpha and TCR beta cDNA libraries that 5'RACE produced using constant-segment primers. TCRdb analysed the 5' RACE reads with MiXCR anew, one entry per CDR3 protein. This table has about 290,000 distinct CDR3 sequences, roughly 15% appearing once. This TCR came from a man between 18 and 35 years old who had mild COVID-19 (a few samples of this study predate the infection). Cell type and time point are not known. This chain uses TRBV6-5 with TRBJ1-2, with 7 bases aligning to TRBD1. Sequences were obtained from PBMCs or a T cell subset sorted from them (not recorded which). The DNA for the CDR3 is TGTGCCAGCAGGCCACAGGGGTTTAGCTATGGCTACACCTTC. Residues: CASRPQGFSYGYTF.